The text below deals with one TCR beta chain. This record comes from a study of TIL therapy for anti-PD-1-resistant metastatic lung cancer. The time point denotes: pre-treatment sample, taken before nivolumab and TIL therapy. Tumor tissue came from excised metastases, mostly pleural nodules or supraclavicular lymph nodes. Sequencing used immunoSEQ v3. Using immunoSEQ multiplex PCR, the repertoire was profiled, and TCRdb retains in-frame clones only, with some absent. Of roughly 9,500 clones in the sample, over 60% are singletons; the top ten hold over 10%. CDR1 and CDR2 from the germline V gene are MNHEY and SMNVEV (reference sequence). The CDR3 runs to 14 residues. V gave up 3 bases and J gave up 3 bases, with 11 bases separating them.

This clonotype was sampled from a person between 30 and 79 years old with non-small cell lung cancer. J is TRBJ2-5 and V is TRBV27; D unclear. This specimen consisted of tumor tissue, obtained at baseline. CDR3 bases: TGTGCCAGCAGTTTTCAAAGTCAAAAAGAGACCCAGTACTTC. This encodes CASSFQSQKETQYF.